Following are 12 T cell receptor beta chains from one sample sequenced in a study of T-cell reconstitution after alpha-beta-depleted transplantation in children. Construction of the TCRbeta library involved unique molecular identifiers. TCRdb fed the PCR reads into MiXCR, producing one record per CDR3 protein. The data show about 17,000 distinct CDR3 sequences, with 9.5% to 15% seen just once and over 55% held by the top ten. This specimen consisted of PBMCs, mostly from graft donor cells, obtained 180 days after TCRalphabeta/CD19-depleted stem cell transplant. The receptors were sampled from a boy less than two years old who had a stem cell transplant for Wiskott-Aldrich syndrome, so the T cells may come from the graft donor.

This clonotype came up a few times. The chain joins TRBV27 to TRBJ1-6; no clear D. The length of the CDR3 is 16 residues. Germline CDR1 MNHEY, CDR2 SMNVEV (reference sequence). The V end lost 7 bases, the J end lost 0 bases, and 13 bases lay between the germline ends. CDR3 in amino acids: CASTSQAFSYNSPLHF. As DNA, the CDR3 is TGTGCCAGCACCAGTCAGGCCTTCTCCTATAATTCACCCCTCCACTTT.

This clonotype has more than one count but fewer than ten. The chain links TRBV5-6 to TRBJ2-1, with D possibly matching TRBD1 (5 bases). Germline CDR1 is SGHDT and CDR2 is YYEEEE. The CDR3 has 16 amino acids. Deletions cut 3 bases from V and 5 bases from J, with 18 bases between. In nucleotides, the CDR3 is TGTGCCAGCAGCTCATTCCTGAGTCAGGGCCACAATGAGCAGTTCTTC. It codes for CASSSFLSQGHNEQFF.

J is TRBJ2-6 and V is TRBV28, with TRBD1 matching over 9 bases. The CDR3 spans 18 residues. Germline V gene lookup returns CDR1 MDHEN and CDR2 SYDVKM. The J segment lost 4 bases and the V segment lost 0 bases, leaving 7 bases of the junction unmatched. CDR3 DNA sequence: TGTGCCAGCAGTTTATGGGCACAGGGGGCTTCCGGGGCCAACGTCCTGACTTTC. This codes for CASSLWAQGASGANVLTF.

This clonotype has more than one count but fewer than ten. The chain joins TRBV5-1 to TRBJ1-2, with TRBD1 identical over 7 bases. The junction had 13 bases not matched to a gene; V was cut back by 5 bases and J by 6 bases. CDR3 length: 15 amino acids. Germline-derived CDR1 and CDR2 are SGHRS and YFSETQ. The CDR3 DNA reads as TGCGCCAGCAGGAGTACAGGGGTTTGGGGACATGGCTACACCTTC. This gives the protein CASRSTGVWGHGYTF.

The sample holds a few counts of this clonotype. The genes are TRBV5-1 and TRBJ2-3, with D maybe TRBD2 (5 bases). V was shortened by 1 base and J by 1 base, with 10 bases between the two germline ends. The germline CDR1 and CDR2 sequences are SGHRS and YFSETQ. CDR3 size: 15 residues. For the CDR3, the DNA is TGCGCCAGCAGCTTGAGGGAGTCAGGCACAGATACGCAGTATTTT. Residues: CASSLRESGTDTQYF. Drawing the rest from reference TRBV5-1 and TRBJ2-3, the complete variable domain is KAGVTQTPRYLIKTRGQQVTLSCSPISGHRSVSWYQQTPGQGLQFLFEYFSETQRNKGNFPGRFSGRQFSNSRSEMNVSTLELGDSALYLCASSLRESGTDTQYFGPGTRLTVL.

This clonotype was picked up many times. The rearrangement uses TRBV5-1 and TRBJ2-7; no definite D call. V lost 0 bases and J 2 bases, leaving 9 bases between the germline ends. CDR1 is SGHRS and CDR2 is YFSETQ in the germline V gene. The CDR3 loop spans 14 amino acids. CDR3 nucleotide sequence: TGCGCCAGCAGCTTGGGTGACCTCCCCTACGAGCAGTACTTC. Translating gives CASSLGDLPYEQYF.

The chain combines TRBV20-1 with TRBJ2-5, with D unresolved. The germline CDR1 and CDR2 sequences are DFQATT and SNEGSKA (reference sequence). The CDR3 contains 10 residues. Trimming shortened V by 3 bases and J by 7 bases, and 6 bases separated the two germline ends. Here the CDR3 reads CSASHGTQYF. DNA of the CDR3: TGCAGTGCTAGTCATGGGACCCAGTACTTC.

This clonotype was seen a handful of times. The J gene is TRBJ2-3, the V gene TRBV28; the match to TRBD2 covers 11 bases. V gave up 0 bases and J gave up 0 bases; unmatched junction bases: 14. Germline CDR1 reads MDHEN; CDR2 reads SYDVKM. This CDR3 contains 21 residues. The CDR3 region has the DNA TGTGCCAGCAGTTTATGGAAAATGAGGGGACTAGCGGAATCTAGCACAGATACGCAGTATTTT. Its translation is CASSLWKMRGLAESSTDTQYF. Drawing the rest from reference TRBV28 and TRBJ2-3, the complete variable domain is DVKVTQSSRYLVKRTGEKVFLECVQDMDHENMFWYRQDPGLGLRLIYFSYDVKMKEKGDIPEGYSVSREKKERFSLILESASTNQTSMYLCASSLWKMRGLAESSTDTQYFGPGTRLTVL.

V and J are TRBV5-6 and TRBJ2-6; D may be TRBD2 (5 bases). V was shortened by 0 bases and J by 1 base, with 8 bases between the two germline ends. The germline V gene encodes CDR1 SGHDT and CDR2 YYEEEE. The CDR3 loop spans 16 amino acids. CDR3 nucleotide sequence: TGTGCCAGCAGCTTGGAACGGGGTTCTGGGGCCAACGTCCTGACTTTC. Its translation is CASSLERGSGANVLTF.

In its sample, this clonotype was seen a few times. The chain links TRBV6-1 to TRBJ2-1, with unresolved D. The germline gives CDR1 MNHNS, CDR2 SASEGT. This CDR3 region has 11 residues. V lost 3 bases to trimming and J lost 9 bases, with 6 bases between them. The CDR3 reads CASSDRVEQFF. For the CDR3, the DNA is TGTGCCAGCAGTGATCGGGTTGAGCAGTTCTTC.

This clonotype was picked up a small number of times. CDR3 residues: CASSSLGGSDEQFF. The CDR3 DNA sequence: TGTGCCAGCAGCTCCCTTGGGGGCTCCGATGAGCAGTTCTTC. The chain has TRBV13 and TRBJ2-1, with a weak D call TRBD1 (6 bases). Per germline, CDR1 PRHDT and CDR2 FYEKMQ (reference sequence). The V and J ends lost 4 bases and 8 bases respectively, with 15 bases between them. CDR3 size: 14 residues.

This chain joins TRBV3-1 and TRBJ2-3; 7 nucleotides match TRBD2. Germline V gene sequence: CDR1 LGHDT, CDR2 YNNKEL (reference sequence). This CDR3 spans 15 amino acids. V shed 3 bases and J 0 bases; nucleotides not matched to a gene: 3. CDR3 amino acids: CASSHRRGSTDTQYF. In nucleotides, the CDR3 is TGTGCCAGCAGCCATCGGCGGGGGAGCACAGATACGCAGTATTTT.